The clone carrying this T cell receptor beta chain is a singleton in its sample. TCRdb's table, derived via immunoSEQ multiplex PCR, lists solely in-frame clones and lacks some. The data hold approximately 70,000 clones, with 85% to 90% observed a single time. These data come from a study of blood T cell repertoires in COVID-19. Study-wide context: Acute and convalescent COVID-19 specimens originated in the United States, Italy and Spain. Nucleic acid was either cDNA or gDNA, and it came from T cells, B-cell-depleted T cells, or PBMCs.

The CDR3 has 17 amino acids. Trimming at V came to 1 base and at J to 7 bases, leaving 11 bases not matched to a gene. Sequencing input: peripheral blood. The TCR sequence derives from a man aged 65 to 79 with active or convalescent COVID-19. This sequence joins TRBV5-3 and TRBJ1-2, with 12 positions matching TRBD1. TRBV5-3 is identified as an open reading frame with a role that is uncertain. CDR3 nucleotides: TGTGCCAGAAGCTTGCGTGCCGGGACAGGGGGCCCGCTTGGCTACACCTTC. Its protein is CARSLRAGTGGPLGYTF.